These 2 T cell receptor beta chains were sequenced from one sample in a study of a mutant IDH1 vaccine in newly diagnosed glioma. Regarding time point: week 23, last vaccination. One vaccine dose held 300 ug of mutant IDH1 20-mer peptide and came with topical imiquimod. Assay used: immunoSEQ multiplex PCR; TCRdb lists only in-frame clones, some missing. The sample has 29,000 or so clones; approximately 84% are singletons. These receptors lack a known antigen. The sequenced sample was PBMCs, obtained from a glioma patient whose treatment included an IDH1 peptide vaccine. The receptor source for this set is a young woman with glioma.

The gene calls are TRBV1 and TRBJ2-7; the table's TRBD2 call for D was not verified on the DNA. TRBV1 is shown as a pseudogene. CDR3 length equals 15 residues. CDR3 nucleotides: TGCACCAGCAGCCAAGTAAAACGGGAGAACGCCGAGCAGTACTTC. Its translation is CTSSQVKRENAEQYF.

The chain combines TRBV27 with TRBJ1-5, with no clear D. This CDR3 is built from 14 residues. V lost 2 bases to trimming and J lost 1 base, with 6 bases between them. Germline V lookup: CDR1 MNHEY, CDR2 SMNVEV (reference sequence). The DNA of the CDR3 is TGTGCCAGCAGTTTAGGTGACAGCAATCAGCCCCAGCATTTT. It translates to CASSLGDSNQPQHF.